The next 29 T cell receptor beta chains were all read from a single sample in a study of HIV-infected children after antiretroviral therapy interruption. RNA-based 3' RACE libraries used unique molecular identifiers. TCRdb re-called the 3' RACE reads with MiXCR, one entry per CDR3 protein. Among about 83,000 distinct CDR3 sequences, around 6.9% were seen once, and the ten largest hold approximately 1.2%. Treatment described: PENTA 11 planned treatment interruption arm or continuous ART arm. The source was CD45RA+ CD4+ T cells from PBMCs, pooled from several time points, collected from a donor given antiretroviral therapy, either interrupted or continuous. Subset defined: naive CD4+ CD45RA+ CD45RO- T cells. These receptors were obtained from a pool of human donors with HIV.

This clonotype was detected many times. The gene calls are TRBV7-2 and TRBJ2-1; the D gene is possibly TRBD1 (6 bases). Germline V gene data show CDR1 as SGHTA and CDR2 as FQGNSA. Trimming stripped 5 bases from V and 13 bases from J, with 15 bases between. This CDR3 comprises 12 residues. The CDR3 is CASSPDRITQFF. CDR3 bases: TGTGCCAGCAGCCCTGACAGGATCACTCAGTTCTTC.

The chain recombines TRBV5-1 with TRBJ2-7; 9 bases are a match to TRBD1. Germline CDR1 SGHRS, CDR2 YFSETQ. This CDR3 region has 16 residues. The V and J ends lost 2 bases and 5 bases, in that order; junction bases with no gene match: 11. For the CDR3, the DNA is TGCGCCAGCAGCTTTAATGCCGGGACAGGGCTACACGAGCAGTACTTC. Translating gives CASSFNAGTGLHEQYF.

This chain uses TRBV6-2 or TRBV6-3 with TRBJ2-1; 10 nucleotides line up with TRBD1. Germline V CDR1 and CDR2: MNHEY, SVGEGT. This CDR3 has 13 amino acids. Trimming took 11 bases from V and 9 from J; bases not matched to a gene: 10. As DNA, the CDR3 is TGTGCCGGGGCCGGGACAGGGGTGAGTGAGCAGTTCTTC. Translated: CAGAGTGVSEQFF.

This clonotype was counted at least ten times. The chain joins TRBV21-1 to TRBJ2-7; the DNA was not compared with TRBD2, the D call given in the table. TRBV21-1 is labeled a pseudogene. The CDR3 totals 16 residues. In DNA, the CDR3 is TGTGCCAGCAGCAAAGTTGGCGGGACTCGTACCTACGAGCAGTACTTC. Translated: CASSKVGGTRTYEQYF.

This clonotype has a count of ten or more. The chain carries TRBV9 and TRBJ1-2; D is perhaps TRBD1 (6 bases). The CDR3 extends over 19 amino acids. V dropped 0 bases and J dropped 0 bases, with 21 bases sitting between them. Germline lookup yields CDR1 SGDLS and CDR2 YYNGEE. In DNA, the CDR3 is TGTGCCAGCAGCGTAGCGGAGGGGGTGCCCTCTCCTTCTAACTATGGCTACACCTTC. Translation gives CASSVAEGVPSPSNYGYTF.

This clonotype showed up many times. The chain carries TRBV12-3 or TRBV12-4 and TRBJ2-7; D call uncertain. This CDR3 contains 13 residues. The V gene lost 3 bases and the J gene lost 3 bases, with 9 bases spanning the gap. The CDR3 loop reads CASSFPGGYEQYF. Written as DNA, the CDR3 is TGTGCCAGCAGTTTCCCGGGTGGCTACGAGCAGTACTTC.

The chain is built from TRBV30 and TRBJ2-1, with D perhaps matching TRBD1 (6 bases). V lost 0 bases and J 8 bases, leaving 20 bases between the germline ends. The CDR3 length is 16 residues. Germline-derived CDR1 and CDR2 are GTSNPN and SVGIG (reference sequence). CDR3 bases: TGTGCCTGGAGTGTAAGATTTGGGCTAGCAGGGGATGAGCAGTTCTTC. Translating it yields CAWSVRFGLAGDEQFF.

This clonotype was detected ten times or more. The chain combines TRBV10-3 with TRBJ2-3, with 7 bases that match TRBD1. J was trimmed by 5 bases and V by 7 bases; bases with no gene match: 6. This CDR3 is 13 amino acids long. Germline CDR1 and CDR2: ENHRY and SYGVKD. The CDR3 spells CAIKGQAEDTQYF. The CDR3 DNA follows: TGTGCCATCAAAGGACAGGCGGAAGATACGCAGTATTTT.

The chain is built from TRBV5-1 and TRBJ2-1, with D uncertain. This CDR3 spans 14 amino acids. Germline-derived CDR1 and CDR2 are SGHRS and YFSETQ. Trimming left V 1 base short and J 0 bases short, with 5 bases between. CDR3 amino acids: CASSLTSSYNEQFF. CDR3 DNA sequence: TGCGCCAGCAGCTTGACGAGCTCCTACAATGAGCAGTTCTTC.

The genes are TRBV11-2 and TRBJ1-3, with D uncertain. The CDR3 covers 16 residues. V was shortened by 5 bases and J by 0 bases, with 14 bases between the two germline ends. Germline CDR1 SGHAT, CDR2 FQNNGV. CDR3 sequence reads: CASSQGISGSGNTIYF. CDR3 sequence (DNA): TGTGCCAGCAGCCAAGGAATTTCGGGCTCTGGAAACACCATATATTTT.

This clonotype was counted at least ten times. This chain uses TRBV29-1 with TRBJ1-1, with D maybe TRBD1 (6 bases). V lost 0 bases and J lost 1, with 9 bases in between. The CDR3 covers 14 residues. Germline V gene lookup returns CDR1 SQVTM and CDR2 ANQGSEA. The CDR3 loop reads CSVEEGGQNTEAFF. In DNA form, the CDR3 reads TGCAGCGTTGAAGAAGGGGGACAGAACACTGAAGCTTTCTTT.

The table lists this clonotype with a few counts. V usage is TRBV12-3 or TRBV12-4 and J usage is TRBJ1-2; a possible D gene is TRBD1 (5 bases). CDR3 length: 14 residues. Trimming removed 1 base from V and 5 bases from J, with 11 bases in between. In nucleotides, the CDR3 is TGTGCCAGCAGTTTAGGCCTTACAGGATATGGCTACACCTTC. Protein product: CASSLGLTGYGYTF.

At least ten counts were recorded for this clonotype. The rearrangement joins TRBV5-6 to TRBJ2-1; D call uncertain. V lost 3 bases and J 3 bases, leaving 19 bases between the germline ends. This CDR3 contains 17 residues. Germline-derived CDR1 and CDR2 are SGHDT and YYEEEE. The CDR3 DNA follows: TGTGCCAGCAGCTCAAGGACCGGGCCTTACCACTACAATGAGCAGTTCTTC. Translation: CASSSRTGPYHYNEQFF.

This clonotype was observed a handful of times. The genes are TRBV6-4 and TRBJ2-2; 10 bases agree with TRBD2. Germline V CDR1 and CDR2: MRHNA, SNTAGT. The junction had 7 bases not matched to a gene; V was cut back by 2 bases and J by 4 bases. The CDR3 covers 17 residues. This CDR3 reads CASSDLIQREGTGELFF. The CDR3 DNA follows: TGTGCCAGCAGTGACCTTATCCAGCGGGAGGGCACCGGGGAGCTGTTTTTT.

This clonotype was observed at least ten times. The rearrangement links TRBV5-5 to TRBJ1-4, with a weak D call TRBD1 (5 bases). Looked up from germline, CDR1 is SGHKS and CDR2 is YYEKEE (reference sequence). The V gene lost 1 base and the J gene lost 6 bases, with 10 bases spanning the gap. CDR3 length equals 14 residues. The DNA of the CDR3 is TGTGCCAGCAGCTTGAGGACATGGGATGAAAAACTGTTTTTT. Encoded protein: CASSLRTWDEKLFF.

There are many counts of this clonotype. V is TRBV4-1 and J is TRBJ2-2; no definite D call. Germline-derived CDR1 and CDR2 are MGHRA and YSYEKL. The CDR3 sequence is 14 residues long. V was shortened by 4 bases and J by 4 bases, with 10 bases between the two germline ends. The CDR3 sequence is CASSPGFFTGELFF. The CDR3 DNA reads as TGCGCCAGCAGCCCAGGTTTCTTCACCGGGGAGCTGTTTTTT.

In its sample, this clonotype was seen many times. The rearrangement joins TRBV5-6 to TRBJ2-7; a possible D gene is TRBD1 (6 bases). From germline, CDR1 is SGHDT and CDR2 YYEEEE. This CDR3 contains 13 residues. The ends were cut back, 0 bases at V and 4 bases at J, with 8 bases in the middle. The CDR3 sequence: CASSLAGVYEQYF. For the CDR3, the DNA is TGTGCCAGCAGCTTGGCAGGGGTGTACGAGCAGTACTTC.

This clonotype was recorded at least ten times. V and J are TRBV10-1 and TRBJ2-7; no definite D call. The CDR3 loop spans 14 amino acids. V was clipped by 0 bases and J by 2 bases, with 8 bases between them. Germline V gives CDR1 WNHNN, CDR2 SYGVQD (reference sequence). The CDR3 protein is CASSESSEPYEQYF. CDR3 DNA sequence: TGCGCCAGCAGTGAGTCGTCGGAACCCTACGAGCAGTACTTC.

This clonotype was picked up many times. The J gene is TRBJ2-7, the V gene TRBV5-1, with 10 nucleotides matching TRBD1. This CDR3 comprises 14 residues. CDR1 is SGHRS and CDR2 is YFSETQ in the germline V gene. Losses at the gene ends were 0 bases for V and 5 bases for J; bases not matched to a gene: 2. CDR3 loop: CASSLGDRGHEQYF. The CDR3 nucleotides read TGCGCCAGCAGCTTGGGGGACAGGGGCCACGAGCAGTACTTC.

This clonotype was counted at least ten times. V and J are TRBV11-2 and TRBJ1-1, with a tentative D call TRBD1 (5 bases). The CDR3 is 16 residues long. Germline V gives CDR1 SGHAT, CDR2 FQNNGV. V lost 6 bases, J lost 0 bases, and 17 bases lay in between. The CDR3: CASSWKAGQLNTEAFF. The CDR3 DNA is TGTGCCAGCAGTTGGAAAGCGGGGCAGCTGAACACTGAAGCTTTCTTT.

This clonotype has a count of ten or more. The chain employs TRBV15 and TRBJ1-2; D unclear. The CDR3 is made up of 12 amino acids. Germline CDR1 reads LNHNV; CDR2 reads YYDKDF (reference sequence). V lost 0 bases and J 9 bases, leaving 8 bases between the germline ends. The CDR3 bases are TGTGCCACCAGCAGAGATTTGACTCGCTACACCTTC. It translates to CATSRDLTRYTF.

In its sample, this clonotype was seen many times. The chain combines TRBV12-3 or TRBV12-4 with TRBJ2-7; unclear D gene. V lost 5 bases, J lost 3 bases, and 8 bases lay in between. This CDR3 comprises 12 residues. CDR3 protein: CASSLLIYEQYF. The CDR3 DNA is TGTGCCAGCAGTCTACTGATCTACGAGCAGTACTTC.

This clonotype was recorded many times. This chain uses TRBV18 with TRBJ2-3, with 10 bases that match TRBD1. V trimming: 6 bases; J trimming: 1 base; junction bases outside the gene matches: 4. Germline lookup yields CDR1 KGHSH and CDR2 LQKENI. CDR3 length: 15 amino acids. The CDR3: CASSQDRGRTDTQYF. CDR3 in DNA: TGTGCCAGCTCCCAAGACAGGGGGCGCACAGATACGCAGTATTTT.

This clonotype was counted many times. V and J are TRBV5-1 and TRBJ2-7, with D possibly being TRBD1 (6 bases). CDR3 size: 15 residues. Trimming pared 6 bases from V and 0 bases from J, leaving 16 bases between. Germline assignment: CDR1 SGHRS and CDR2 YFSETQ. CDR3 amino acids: CASTKDSRHSYEQYF. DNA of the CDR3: TGCGCCAGCACCAAGGACAGCCGACACTCCTACGAGCAGTACTTC.

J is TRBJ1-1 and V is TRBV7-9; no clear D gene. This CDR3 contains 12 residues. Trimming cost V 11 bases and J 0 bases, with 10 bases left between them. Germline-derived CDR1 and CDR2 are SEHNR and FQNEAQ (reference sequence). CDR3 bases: TGTGCCGTCGGCCGTATGAACACTGAAGCTTTCTTT. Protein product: CAVGRMNTEAFF.

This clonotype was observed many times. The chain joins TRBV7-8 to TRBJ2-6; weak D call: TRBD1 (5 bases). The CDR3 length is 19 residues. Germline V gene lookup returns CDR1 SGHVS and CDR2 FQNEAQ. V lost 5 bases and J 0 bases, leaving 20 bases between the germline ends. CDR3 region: CASSPLRQFTYSGANVLTF. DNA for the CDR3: TGTGCCAGCAGCCCCCTAAGACAGTTCACTTACTCTGGGGCCAACGTCCTGACTTTC.

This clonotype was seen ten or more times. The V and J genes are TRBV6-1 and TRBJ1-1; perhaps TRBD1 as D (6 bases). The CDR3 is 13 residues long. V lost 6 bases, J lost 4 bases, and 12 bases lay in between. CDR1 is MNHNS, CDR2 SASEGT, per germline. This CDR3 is CASREDRFTEAFF. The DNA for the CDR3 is TGTGCCAGCAGGGAGGACAGATTCACTGAAGCTTTCTTT.

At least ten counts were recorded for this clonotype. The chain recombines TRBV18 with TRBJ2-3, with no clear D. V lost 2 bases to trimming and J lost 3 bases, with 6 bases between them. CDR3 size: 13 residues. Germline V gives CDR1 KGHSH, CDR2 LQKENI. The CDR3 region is CASSPTLTDTQYF. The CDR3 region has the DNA TGTGCCAGCTCACCAACGCTGACAGATACGCAGTATTTT.

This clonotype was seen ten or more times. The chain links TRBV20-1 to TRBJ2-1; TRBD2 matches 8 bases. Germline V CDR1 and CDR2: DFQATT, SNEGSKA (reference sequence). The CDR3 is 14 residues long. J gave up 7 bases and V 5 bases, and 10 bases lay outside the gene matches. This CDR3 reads CSAPLGGGHNEQFF. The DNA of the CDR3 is TGCAGTGCTCCATTAGGCGGGGGGCATAATGAGCAGTTCTTC.